Described below is a single T cell receptor beta chain sequence and its context. The data derive from a study of CD8+CD57+ T cells in acquired aplastic anemia. Genomic DNA provided the template from which TCR beta VDJ and CDR3 profiles were obtained. MiXCR, applied by TCRdb to the reads, yields one record per CDR3 protein. The repertoire has 150,000 to 200,000 distinct CDR3 sequences, over 60% of them found once; the top ten carry around 42%. Trimming cost V 6 bases and J 7 bases; bases outside gene matches: 10. In germline, CDR1 is LNHDA, CDR2 SQIVND (reference sequence). The CDR3 runs 14 residues. The receptor comes from a human donor with severe aplastic anemia or a healthy control (not recorded which). The rearrangement joins TRBV19 to TRBJ2-3; 7 bases are shared with TRBD2. Sequences were obtained from sorted CD4+, CD8+, or CD8+CD57+ T cells (not recorded which) from PBMCs. The CDR3 DNA is TGTGCCAGTAGCGGGTCCCTCGGGGGGAATACGCAGTATTTT. Residues: CASSGSLGGNTQYF.